Sequencing of this T cell receptor (beta chain) was carried out in a study of blood T cell repertoires in COVID-19. Overall study context: Sites across the United States, Italy and Spain contributed samples from acute and convalescent COVID-19. Sample material is recorded as cDNA or gDNA derived from T cells, B-cell-depleted T cells, or PBMCs.

The CDR3 length is 12 residues. V gave up 6 bases and J gave up 4 bases, with 10 bases separating them. Germline CDR1 and CDR2: MNHEY and SVGAGI. As originally analysed: Estimated nucleated cell counts came from reference gene primer amplification. Generated by immunoSEQ multiplex PCR, the TCRdb table keeps only in-frame clones and is missing some. That table supplies the V and J calls and clone size; D and trimming were determined from the DNA. The table lists around 120,000 clones, approximately 90% of them singletons. Specimen: peripheral blood. This receptor was taken from a human donor with active COVID-19. The donor label of this sample is uncertain. The chain recombines TRBV6-5 with TRBJ2-7; D remains ambiguous. The CDR3 loop reads CASRTPGYEQYF. CDR3 DNA sequence: TGTGCCAGCAGAACCCCCGGTTACGAGCAGTACTTC.